This is a list of T cell receptor beta chains from one sample in a study of CD8 T cells in ankylosing spondylitis. TCRdb itself ran the 5' RACE reads through MiXCR, one entry per CDR3 protein. Of under 150,000 distinct CDR3 sequences in the sample, roughly an eighth are singletons; the top ten hold approximately 3.1%. Sample: blood, either unsorted or a sorted T cell fraction (not recorded which). Receptors were obtained from a female donor with ankylosing spondylitis or in good health (not recorded which). Each CDR3 is given with its conserved first and last residue. D genes are given only for firm matches. Rows may omit the clone size; those that give it use once, few, many or a size class.

V gene	D gene	clone size	J gene	CDR3 protein	CDR3 DNA
TRBV10-3	TRBD2	.	TRBJ2-7	CAISESAGVYEQYF	TGTGCCATCAGTGAGTCGGCGGGGGTTTACGAGCAGTACTTC
TRBV30	.	few	TRBJ1-5	CARGHGNQPQHF	TGTGCCCGCGGACACGGCAATCAGCCCCAGCATTTT
TRBV9	TRBD2	few	TRBJ2-5	CASSVDPGAGYQETQYF	TGTGCCAGCAGCGTAGATCCGGGAGCGGGGTACCAAGAGACCCAGTACTTC
TRBV21-1	.	few	TRBJ2-3	CASSKACWRRYLSTDTQYF	TGTGCCAGCAGCAAAGCTTGTTGGAGGCGGTACCTTAGCACAGATACGCAGTATTTT
TRBV5-6	.	.	TRBJ2-6	CASSGQGLGSAANVLTF	TGTGCCAGCAGTGGCCAGGGATTGGGGTCTGCGGCCAACGTCCTGACTTTC
TRBV10-2	.	many	TRBJ2-5	CASSVGGKETQYF	TGCGCCAGCAGTGTCGGGGGAAAAGAGACCCAGTACTTC
TRBV30	.	few	TRBJ2-2	CAWRGGVNTGELFF	TGTGCCTGGAGGGGGGGAGTGAACACCGGGGAGCTGTTTTTT
TRBV19	.	.	TRBJ1-5	CASRSGGPNQPQHF	TGTGCCAGTAGGTCGGGGGGGCCCAATCAGCCCCAGCATTTT
TRBV7-9	.	few	TRBJ1-2	CASSLVEQASGYTF	TGTGCCAGCAGCTTAGTTGAACAGGCCAGCGGCTACACCTTC
TRBV11-1	.	.	TRBJ1-1	CASSLGGLARLKNTEAFF	TGTGCCAGCAGCCTAGGGGGTCTAGCACGGCTGAAGAACACTGAAGCTTTCTTT
TRBV30	.	.	TRBJ1-2	CALDVGFYGYTF	TGTGCCCTGGACGTGGGTTTCTATGGCTACACCTTC
TRBV20-1	TRBD2	.	TRBJ2-5	CSARDPETSAKETQYF	TGCAGTGCTAGAGATCCCGAGACTAGCGCAAAAGAGACCCAGTACTTC
TRBV5-1	.	many	TRBJ2-1	CASSLFSTGPNNEQFF	TGCGCCAGCAGCCTTTTCAGTACGGGCCCGAACAATGAGCAGTTCTTC
TRBV29-1	.	.	TRBJ2-5	CSVERSNPGEETQYF	TGCAGCGTTGAACGGTCCAACCCGGGGGAAGAGACCCAGTACTTC
TRBV15	.	few	TRBJ2-1	CATSRDGALSHNEQFF	TGTGCCACCAGCAGAGATGGGGCTTTAAGCCACAATGAGCAGTTCTTC
TRBV12-3/TRBV12-4	.	.	TRBJ2-7	CASSLGPGMYEQYF	TGTGCCAGCAGTCTCGGGCCAGGGATGTACGAGCAGTACTTC
TRBV12-3/TRBV12-4	.	few	TRBJ2-3	CASSLFGDTQYF	TGTGCCAGCAGTTTATTTGGAGATACGCAGTATTTT
TRBV3-1	.	few	TRBJ2-7	CASSPGQNEQYF	TGTGCCAGCAGCCCAGGACAAAACGAGCAGTACTTC
TRBV4-2	.	many	TRBJ1-5	CASSQATGNQPQHF	TGTGCCAGCAGCCAAGCGACAGGCAATCAGCCCCAGCATTTT
TRBV15	.	few	TRBJ1-5	CATSRDPQPQHF	TGTGCCACCAGCAGAGATCCCCAGCCCCAGCATTTT
TRBV20-1	TRBD2	.	TRBJ2-3	CSAATSGGANTQYF	TGCAGTGCTGCAACTAGCGGGGGGGCGAATACGCAGTATTTT
TRBV5-1	TRBD1	few	TRBJ1-2	CASRAGDRYGYTF	TGCGCCAGCAGGGCCGGGGACAGGTATGGCTACACCTTC
TRBV12-3/TRBV12-4	.	.	TRBJ2-3	CVSSWSGTSTDTQYF	TGTGTCAGCAGTTGGTCGGGAACTAGCACAGATACGCAGTATTTT
TRBV18	TRBD1	few	TRBJ2-5	CASSPYSGTGKGETQYF	TGTGCCAGCTCACCTTACTCCGGGACAGGGAAGGGAGAGACCCAGTACTTC